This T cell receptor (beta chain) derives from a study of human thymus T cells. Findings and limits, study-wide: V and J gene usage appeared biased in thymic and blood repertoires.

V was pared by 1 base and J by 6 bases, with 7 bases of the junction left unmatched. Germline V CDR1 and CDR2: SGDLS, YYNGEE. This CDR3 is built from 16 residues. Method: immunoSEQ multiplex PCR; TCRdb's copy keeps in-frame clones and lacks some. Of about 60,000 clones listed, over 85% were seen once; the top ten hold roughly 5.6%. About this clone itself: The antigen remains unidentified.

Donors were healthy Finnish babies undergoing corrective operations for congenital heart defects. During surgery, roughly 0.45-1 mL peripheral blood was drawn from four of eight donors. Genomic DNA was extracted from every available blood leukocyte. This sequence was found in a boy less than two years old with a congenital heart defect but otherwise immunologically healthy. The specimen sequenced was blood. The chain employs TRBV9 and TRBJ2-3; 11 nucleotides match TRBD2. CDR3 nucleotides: TGTGCCAGCAGCGTAACGGTAGCGGGAGGGGGGGATACGCAGTATTTT. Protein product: CASSVTVAGGGDTQYF.